The 21 T cell receptor beta chains presented below share a single source sample, sequenced in a study of post-analysis software for immune sequencing data. The antigens of these receptors remain unknown. Incorporated into the TCR beta cDNA libraries were unique molecular identifiers, which served to reduce PCR and sequencing biases. TCRdb reprocessed the PCR reads with MiXCR, giving one entry per CDR3 protein. The sample has hundreds of thousands of distinct CDR3 sequences, more than 50% seen once. Study-wide findings and caveats: A handful of TRBV segments were significantly more frequent in patients than in controls. TRBV5-6, TRBV5-1 and TRBV20-1 were among these segments.

The sequenced material came from blood. Receptors originate from a girl under 10 years old with multiple sclerosis.

The genes are TRBV29-1 and TRBJ2-3; D is uncertain. This CDR3 region has 13 residues. Germline V gene data show CDR1 as SQVTM and CDR2 as ANQGSEA. The V end lost 6 bases, the J end lost 2 bases, and 12 bases lay between the germline ends. In nucleotides, the CDR3 is TGCAGCGTCCCAGGCGCTATCACAGATACGCAGTATTTT. It is translated as CSVPGAITDTQYF.

This chain links TRBV20-1 with TRBJ2-5; D may be TRBD1 or TRBD2 (5 bases each). Germline V gene lookup returns CDR1 DFQATT and CDR2 SNEGSKA (reference sequence). V was trimmed by 1 base and J by 5 bases, leaving 14 bases between them. The CDR3 totals 14 residues. The chain's CDR3 is CSARVGDGVETQYF. DNA of the CDR3: TGCAGTGCTAGAGTCGGGGACGGGGTGGAGACCCAGTACTTC.

The chain joins TRBV12-3 or TRBV12-4 to TRBJ1-2; 8 nucleotides align to TRBD1. J gave up 7 bases and V 2 bases, and 6 bases lay outside the gene matches. The CDR3 is 14 amino acids. This chain's CDR3 is CASSLPGGVGGYTF. The CDR3 bases are TGTGCCAGCAGTTTACCAGGGGGCGTGGGTGGCTACACCTTC.

V gene TRBV27 combines with J gene TRBJ2-1, with a possible D match to TRBD2 (5 bases). Trimming removed 3 bases at V and 6 bases at J, with 12 bases between. The CDR3 has 14 amino acids. CDR1 MNHEY and CDR2 SMNVEV come from the germline V gene (reference sequence). CDR3 in DNA: TGTGCCAGCAGTTTTCAAGGTAGCGCCAATGAGCAGTTCTTC. Translated: CASSFQGSANEQFF.

CDR3 in DNA: TGTGCCAGCTCACCGATCCCCGATTTTTTTAATGAGCAGTTCTTC. It yields the protein CASSPIPDFFNEQFF. V and J are TRBV18 and TRBJ2-1, with unresolved D. V was clipped by 3 bases and J by 7 bases, with 16 bases between them. Per the germline V gene, CDR1 is KGHSH and CDR2 is LQKENI. The CDR3 contains 15 residues.

The chain combines TRBV24-1 with TRBJ2-7; 8 bases line up with TRBD2. The CDR3 spans 15 residues. Trimming removed 8 bases from V and 2 bases from J; junction bases left unmatched: 10. CDR1 is KGHDR, CDR2 SFDVKD, per germline. The CDR3 region is CATNGRERDAYEQYF. CDR3 nucleotide sequence: TGTGCCACCAACGGGAGGGAGAGGGACGCCTACGAGCAGTACTTC.

This clonotype turned up a few times. The chain combines TRBV5-6 with TRBJ1-2; 7 bases fit TRBD1. V lost 0 bases and J lost 8; bases outside the gene matches: 7. The CDR3 extends over 14 amino acids. Germline-derived CDR1 and CDR2 are SGHDT and YYEEEE. In DNA form, the CDR3 reads TGTGCCAGCAGCTTGGATCGACAGGGATCCGGCTACACCTTC. Translating gives CASSLDRQGSGYTF.

This chain joins TRBV27 and TRBJ2-7; D is unclear. There are 15 residues in the CDR3. The V gene lost 4 bases and the J gene lost 3 bases, with 16 bases spanning the gap. Germline CDR1 is MNHEY and CDR2 is SMNVEV (reference sequence). CDR3 loop: CASSSRALSFYEQYF. CDR3 bases: TGTGCCAGCAGTTCCCGGGCCCTAAGCTTCTACGAGCAGTACTTC.

The chain couples TRBV29-1 to TRBJ2-1; 14 bases align to TRBD2. The CDR3 length is 13 residues. The V segment lost 7 bases and the J segment 9 bases; nucleotides outside the gene matches: 5. The germline CDR1 and CDR2 sequences are SQVTM and ANQGSEA. DNA of the CDR3: TGCAGCGGAGGGACTAGCGGGGGCGGTGAGCAGTTCTTC. It codes for CSGGTSGGGEQFF.

V gene TRBV20-1 combines with J gene TRBJ2-3, with D uncertain. CDR3 length equals 13 residues. The V and J ends lost 6 bases and 2 bases respectively, with 12 bases between them. The germline V gene encodes CDR1 DFQATT and CDR2 SNEGSKA (reference sequence). CDR3 nucleotide sequence: TGCAGTGCCCAGAGGACCTCCACAGATACGCAGTATTTT. This sequence encodes CSAQRTSTDTQYF.

About this clonotype: This likely comes from a read error, as the CDR3 has no conserved phenylalanine or tryptophan at its end. This rearrangement joins TRBV20-1 to TRBJ1-2; 7 bases are shared with TRBD1. The CDR3 has 15 amino acids. Trimming removed 0 bases from V and 4 bases from J; junction bases left unmatched: 8. Germline-derived CDR1 and CDR2 are DFQATT and SNEGSKA (reference sequence). This CDR3 is CSARDQRSGGYGYTC. The CDR3, as DNA: TGCAGTGCTAGAGATCAGCGCTCAGGGGGCTATGGCTACACCTGC.

The chain uses TRBV27 and TRBJ2-6, with 7 bases matching TRBD1. After removal of 6 bases from V and 3 bases from J, the junction contained 5 bases not matched to a gene. Germline assignment: CDR1 MNHEY and CDR2 SMNVEV (reference sequence). This CDR3 is 15 amino acids long. In DNA, the CDR3 is TGTGCCAGCAGCCCGACAGGGATTGGGGCCAACGTCCTGACTTTC. Protein sequence: CASSPTGIGANVLTF.

This clonotype was observed a handful of times. The chain has TRBV10-3 and TRBJ2-5, with 7 bases lining up with TRBD1. The trim removed 6 bases at V and 2 bases at J, leaving 21 bases unmatched. The CDR3 consists of 19 residues. Germline loops: CDR1 ENHRY, CDR2 SYGVKD. The CDR3 DNA follows: TGTGCCATCAGACCTTCACCGATTGGGCACCCGGGACAGCAAGAGACCCAGTACTTC. Protein sequence: CAIRPSPIGHPGQQETQYF.

Comments on this clonotype: Germline is not matched at one junction end, which may reflect a read error. The V call is TRBV5-1, the J call TRBJ1-1; 8 bases fit TRBD1. The germline V gene encodes CDR1 SGHRS and CDR2 YFSETQ. This CDR3 is built from 19 residues. CDR3 region: CVSSSGQGLPSTFNTEAFF. The CDR3, as DNA: TGCGTCAGCAGCTCCGGACAGGGATTACCCTCTACGTTCAACACTGAAGCTTTCTTT. The full variable domain, completed using reference TRBV5-1 and TRBJ1-1, is KAGVTQTPRYLIKTRGQQVTLSCSPISGHRSVSWYQQTPGQGLQFLFEYFSETQRNKGNFPGRFSGRQFSNSRSEMNVSTLELGDSALYLCVSSSGQGLPSTFNTEAFFGQGTRLTVV.

CDR3 protein: CASSFKDRGGGYTF. CDR3 nucleotide sequence: TGTGCCAGCAGCTTTAAGGACAGGGGTGGGGGCTACACCTTC. The chain joins TRBV7-2 to TRBJ1-2, with TRBD1 matching over 9 bases. Per germline, CDR1 SGHTA and CDR2 FQGNSA. This CDR3 has 14 amino acids. V shed 3 bases, J shed 8 bases, and the junction held 7 bases outside the gene matches.

For the CDR3, the DNA is TGTGCCAGCAGCGCCCGACAGGGGCCGGACTATGGCTACACCTTC. Its protein product is CASSARQGPDYGYTF. The V call is TRBV7-9, the J call TRBJ1-2; 8 bases line up with TRBD1. CDR3 length equals 15 residues. In germline, CDR1 is SEHNR, CDR2 FQNEAQ (reference sequence). The V and J ends lost 5 bases and 3 bases, in that order; junction bases with no gene match: 8.

This chain joins TRBV12-3 or TRBV12-4 and TRBJ1-1; D call uncertain. The germline V and J ends were trimmed by 3 bases and 3 bases, with 11 bases remaining between them. The CDR3 runs to 14 residues. The CDR3 protein is CASSFGPWDTEAFF. The CDR3 coding sequence is TGTGCCAGCAGTTTTGGGCCCTGGGACACTGAAGCTTTCTTT.

This clonotype was observed a single time. The rearrangement joins TRBV6-2 or TRBV6-3 to TRBJ2-3; 7 bases are a match to TRBD2. The V segment lost 2 bases and the J segment 2 bases; nucleotides outside the gene matches: 4. Germline CDR1 and CDR2: MNHEY and SVGEGT. CDR3 length: 15 amino acids. CDR3 sequence (DNA): TGTGCCAGCAGTTACCCGGGACTACACACAGATACGCAGTATTTT. Its translation is CASSYPGLHTDTQYF.

This clonotype was picked up a small number of times. The chain joins TRBV10-3 to TRBJ2-1, with a possible D match to TRBD2 (6 bases). CDR1 ENHRY and CDR2 SYGVKD come from the germline V gene. There are 15 residues in the CDR3. V lost 0 bases to trimming and J lost 2 bases, with 8 bases between them. Here the CDR3 reads CAISESGGTYNEQFF. In DNA, the CDR3 is TGTGCCATCAGTGAGTCGGGGGGAACCTACAATGAGCAGTTCTTC.

The chain recombines TRBV2 with TRBJ2-7; 14 bases map to TRBD2. This CDR3 region has 17 residues. The germline gives CDR1 SNHLY, CDR2 FYNNEI. After removal of 5 bases from V and 5 bases from J, the junction contained 11 bases not matched to a gene. The CDR3 DNA reads as TGTGCCAGCAGTCCTCCGGGACTAGCGGGAGAAGACCACGAGCAGTACTTC. This encodes CASSPPGLAGEDHEQYF.

As to this clonotype: One end of the junction does not line up with germline, which may come from a read error. The chain combines TRBV5-1 with TRBJ1-4; D unresolved. This CDR3 contains 15 residues. Germline CDR1 SGHRS, CDR2 YFSETQ. CDR3 region: CASSLDAATSEKLFF. Written as DNA, the CDR3 is TGCGCCAGCAGCTTGGATGCAGCAACTAGTGAAAAACTGTTTTTT.